The present T cell receptor beta chain was sequenced within a study of T cell responses to AZD1222 COVID-19 vaccine. Note on this clone: Its antigen remains unidentified.

Investigators merged groups given second doses at roughly 4 or roughly 12 weeks. CDR1 is LNHDA and CDR2 is SQIVND in the germline V gene (reference sequence). The CDR3 has 17 residues. V dropped 4 bases and J dropped 5; count of bases not matched to a gene: 11. Study-level findings and limits: Reports say nearly half of spike-specific TCRs go after unmutated variant regions. Repertoire sampling was restricted to post-peak T cell response timepoints.

The assay was immunoSEQ multiplex PCR, and TCRdb's table has in-frame clones only and misses some. The table records roughly 170,000 clones, around 94% of them present only once. The sequences come from peripheral blood, collected 28 days after the second AZD1222 dose. The chain couples TRBV19 to TRBJ1-1, with 12 bases identical to TRBD1. The origin of this receptor is an adult who received the AZD1222 COVID-19 vaccine. The chain's CDR3 is CASSTLAGTGGRTEAFF. CDR3 coding DNA: TGTGCCAGTAGTACCCTCGCTGGGACAGGGGGCCGGACTGAAGCTTTCTTT.